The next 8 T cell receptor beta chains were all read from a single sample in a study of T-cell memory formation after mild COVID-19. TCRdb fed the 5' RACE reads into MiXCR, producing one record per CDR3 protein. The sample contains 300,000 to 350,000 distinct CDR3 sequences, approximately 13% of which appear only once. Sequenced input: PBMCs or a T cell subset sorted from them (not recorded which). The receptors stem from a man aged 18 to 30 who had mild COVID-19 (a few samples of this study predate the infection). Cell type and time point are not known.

This chain's CDR3 is CASSQETTNTEAFF. The CDR3, as DNA: TGCGCCAGCAGCCAAGAAACTACGAACACTGAAGCTTTCTTT. V usage is TRBV4-1 and J usage is TRBJ1-1, with D hard to call. Trimming shortened V by 0 bases and J by 1 base, and 6 bases separated the two germline ends. This CDR3 region has 14 residues. Germline V gene sequence: CDR1 MGHRA, CDR2 YSYEKL.

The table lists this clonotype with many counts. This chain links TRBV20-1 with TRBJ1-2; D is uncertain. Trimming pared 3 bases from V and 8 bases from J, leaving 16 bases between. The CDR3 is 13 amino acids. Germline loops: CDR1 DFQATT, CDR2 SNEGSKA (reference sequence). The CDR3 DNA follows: TGCAGTGCTAGGTTCAGGCTATCTTCAGGCTACACCTTC. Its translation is CSARFRLSSGYTF.

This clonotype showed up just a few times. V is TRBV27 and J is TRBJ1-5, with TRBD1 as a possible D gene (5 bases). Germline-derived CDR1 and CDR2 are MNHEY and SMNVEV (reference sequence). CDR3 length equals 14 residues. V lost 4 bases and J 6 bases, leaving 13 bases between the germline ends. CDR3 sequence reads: CASSSPGTLQPQHF. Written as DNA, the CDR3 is TGTGCCAGCAGTTCCCCGGGGACTCTTCAGCCCCAGCATTTT.

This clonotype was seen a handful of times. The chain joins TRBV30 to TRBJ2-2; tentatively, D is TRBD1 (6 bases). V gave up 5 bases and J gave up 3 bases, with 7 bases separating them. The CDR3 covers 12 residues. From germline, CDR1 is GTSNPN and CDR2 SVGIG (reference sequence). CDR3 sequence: CAWGQYTGELFF. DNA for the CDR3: TGTGCCTGGGGACAGTACACCGGGGAGCTGTTTTTT.

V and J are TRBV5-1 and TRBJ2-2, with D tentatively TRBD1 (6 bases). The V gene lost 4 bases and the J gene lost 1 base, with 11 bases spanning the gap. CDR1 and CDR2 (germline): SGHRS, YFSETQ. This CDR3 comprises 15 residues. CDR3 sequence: CASSPRTENTGELFF. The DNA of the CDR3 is TGCGCCAGCAGCCCACGGACAGAGAACACCGGGGAGCTGTTTTTT. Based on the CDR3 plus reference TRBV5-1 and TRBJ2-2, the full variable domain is KAGVTQTPRYLIKTRGQQVTLSCSPISGHRSVSWYQQTPGQGLQFLFEYFSETQRNKGNFPGRFSGRQFSNSRSEMNVSTLELGDSALYLCASSPRTENTGELFFGEGSRLTVL.

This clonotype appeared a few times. The CDR3 sequence is CASWPRMSSGANVLTF. DNA for the CDR3: TGTGCCAGCTGGCCACGGATGAGCTCTGGGGCCAACGTCCTGACTTTC. The genes are TRBV6-6 and TRBJ2-6; no firm D call. CDR1 MNHNY and CDR2 SVGAGI come from the germline V gene (reference sequence). This CDR3 comprises 16 residues. Trimming took off 8 bases at V and 0 bases at J, with 14 bases between the two ends.

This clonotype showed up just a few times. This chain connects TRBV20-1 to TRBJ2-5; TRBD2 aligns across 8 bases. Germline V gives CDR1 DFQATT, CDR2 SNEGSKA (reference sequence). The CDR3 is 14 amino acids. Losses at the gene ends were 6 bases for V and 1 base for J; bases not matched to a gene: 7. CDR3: CSAEPGLVQETQYF. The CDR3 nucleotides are TGCAGTGCAGAGCCGGGACTAGTCCAAGAGACCCAGTACTTC.

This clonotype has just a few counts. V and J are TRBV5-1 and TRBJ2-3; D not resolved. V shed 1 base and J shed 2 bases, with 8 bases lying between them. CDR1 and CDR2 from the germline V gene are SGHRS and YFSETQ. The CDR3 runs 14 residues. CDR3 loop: CASSLRPSTDTQYF. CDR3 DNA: TGCGCCAGCAGCTTGCGTCCATCCACAGATACGCAGTATTTT.